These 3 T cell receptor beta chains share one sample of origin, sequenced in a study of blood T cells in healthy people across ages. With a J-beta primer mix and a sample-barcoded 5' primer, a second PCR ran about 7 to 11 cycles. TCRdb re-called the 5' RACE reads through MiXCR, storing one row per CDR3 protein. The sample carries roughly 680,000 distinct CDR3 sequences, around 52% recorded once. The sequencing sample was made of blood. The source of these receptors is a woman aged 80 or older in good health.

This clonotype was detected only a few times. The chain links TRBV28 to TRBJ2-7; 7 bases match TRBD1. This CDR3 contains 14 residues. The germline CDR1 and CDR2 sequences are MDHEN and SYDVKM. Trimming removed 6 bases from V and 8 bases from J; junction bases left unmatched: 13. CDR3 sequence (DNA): TGTGCCAGCAGAGCAGGGACAGCCGGTTGGAAGCAGTACTTC. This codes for CASRAGTAGWKQYF. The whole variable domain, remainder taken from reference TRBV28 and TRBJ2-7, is DVKVTQSSRYLVKRTGEKVFLECVQDMDHENMFWYRQDPGLGLRLIYFSYDVKMKEKGDIPEGYSVSREKKERFSLILESASTNQTSMYLCASRAGTAGWKQYFGPGTRLTVT.

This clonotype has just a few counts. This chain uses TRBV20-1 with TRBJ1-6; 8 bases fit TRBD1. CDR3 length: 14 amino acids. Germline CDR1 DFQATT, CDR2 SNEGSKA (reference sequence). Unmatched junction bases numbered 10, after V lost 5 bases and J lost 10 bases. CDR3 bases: TGCAGTGCTCCCTCCTCGGACAGGGTATCACCCCTCCACTTT. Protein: CSAPSSDRVSPLHF.

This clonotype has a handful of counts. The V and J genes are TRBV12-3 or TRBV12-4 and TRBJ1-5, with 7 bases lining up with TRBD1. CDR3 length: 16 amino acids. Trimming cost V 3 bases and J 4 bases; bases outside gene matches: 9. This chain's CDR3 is CASSLGTGAPNQPQHF. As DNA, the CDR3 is TGTGCCAGCAGTTTGGGAACAGGGGCCCCAAATCAGCCCCAGCATTTT.